This TCR beta chain was found in a study of radiation and T cells in renal cell carcinoma (dated by TCRdb to between 2020 and 2021). With regard to the full study: The samples were drawn from a clinical trial, where primary renal cell carcinomas were treated with 15 Gy of stereotactic body radiation therapy and then removed by nephrectomy 4 weeks afterward. In total, 50 to 60 samples, comprising 26 tumors and approximately 27 peripheral blood samples, were subjected to TCR beta sequencing. A total of approximately 4 million unique CDR3 nucleotide sequences, encoding 2.8 million or so unique CDR3 amino acid sequences, were found across all 50 or so samples.

Read against the paper, the sample's time point label means: baseline pretreatment blood. The treatment or condition label corresponds to: 15 Gy SBRT to primary tumor, nephrectomy 4 weeks later. Serial peripheral blood from radiation-treated patients was sampled at baseline, 2 weeks and 4 weeks after SBRT to track tumor-enriched clonotypes. Every patient's renal cell carcinoma showed clear cell pathology. The QIAamp DNA Blood Mini Kit (Qiagen) was used to prepare genomic DNA for TCR sequencing. Samples were included in the analyses only if all quality control checks were passed. Following the manufacturer's recommendations, the immunoSEQ kit was used to generate TCR beta libraries from genomic DNA. For library preparation, a first multiplex PCR was performed with proprietary primers, followed by a second PCR in which unique barcodes were added, and bead cleanups were performed after each round. Each sample batch included a kit-provided positive control reaction and a negative control reaction. The final libraries were assessed on an Agilent 4200 TapeStation D1000 ScreenTape, pooled by volume, and quantified by qPCR. An Illumina NextSeq500 fitted with a MidOutput 150-cycle cartridge performed the sequencing, running 156 Read1 cycles and 15 Index1 cycles with the kit's custom primers. The pooled library was loaded at roughly 0.9 pM with roughly 19% PhiX control spiked in. Concerning the study's data processing: The vendor-processed data were analyzed in R, and a clonotype was defined as all T cells that share the same CDR3 nucleotide sequence. For clone abundance analyses, frequencies were normalized to the 10,000 most abundant clones in each sample. Public T cell clones, which averaged fewer than five per sample, were excluded before analysis. An abundance difference of at least 32-fold between compartments was the criterion for calling clonotypes tumor-enriched or baseline blood-enriched. A beta-binomial differential abundance model was used to identify clonotypes that were expanded or contracted between blood time points. Tumor-blood repertoire similarity was measured with the Baroni-Urbani and Buser coefficient, and group comparisons used two-tailed Wilcoxon tests in R. In TCRdb, the immuneACCESS table is reduced to in-frame sequences with V and J assigned. These tables do not hold every clone; where another copy was compared, an unresolved V gene accounts for under half, and the others remain unexplained. V and J calls and clone size are those listed in that table; D and trimming were worked out from the DNA. The sample profile shows around 140,000 clones; less than 90% of them were found once. Approximately 20% of the sample is in the top ten clones.

On the study overall, not on this receptor specifically: In blood, the top tumor clonotypes increased from baseline to 2 weeks after radiation and then shrank by 4 weeks, which suggests a temporary expansion of tumor-resident clones. Because pretreatment tumor biopsies were not available, the study could not determine whether clonotypes were already present within the tumor at baseline. Tracking of blood repertoire dynamics stopped at less than 5 weeks after treatment, with no follow-up past that point. Effects of radiation dose or scheduling on the TCR repertoire could not be addressed with the single-armed trial design.

The CDR3 spans 14 residues, from the cysteine through the phenylalanine. Just the 42-base CDR3 DNA is kept, in frame starting at base 1. This clone was counted a few times. Its antigen target is currently unknown. No much larger clonotype is one base removed from it; base qualities were not supplied. The TCR was taken from a woman aged 50 to 60 with renal cell carcinoma. The specimen comprised blood, sampled from a patient whose treatment included radiotherapy and nephrectomy. The V gene is TRBV7-5 and the J gene is TRBJ1-3. TRBV7-5 is termed a pseudogene. The DNA reads as follows: TGTGCCAGAAGCTTGCCGGAACCTGGAAACACCATATATTTT. Its protein product is CARSLPEPGNTIYF.